The text below deals with one T cell receptor (beta chain). Its antigen is not yet known. Nothing much larger sits one base from this clone, and base qualities are not available. TCR beta chain repertoires were profiled by survey-level sequencing on the immunoSEQ platform. Concerning the study's data processing: Repertoire diversity was quantified by the inverse Simpson index, and CDR3 amino acid length spectratypes and V-J pairing frequencies were compared. TCR beta CDR3 sequences were matched against VDJdb to annotate clonotypes specific to SARS-CoV-2, CMV, influenza A and EBV. The table comes from immuneACCESS by way of TCRdb, which keeps in-frame sequences with V and J called. Part of the clones is missing from these tables; in studies checked, under half for an unresolved V gene and the rest for unknown reasons. V and J calls and clone size are those listed in that table; D and trimming were worked out from the DNA. The sample table shows around 50,000 clones, and over 85% are seen once. Clones ranked in the top ten supply around a tenth of the sample.

The data originate from a study (dated by TCRdb to between 2021 and 2024). V and J lose 2 bases and 5 bases, and a span of 7 bases separates them. The CDR3 goes from the cysteine to the phenylalanine over 13 residues. Only the CDR3 part of the read is kept: 39 bases, read in frame from the first base. Based on the germline V gene, the CDR1 and CDR2 sequences are KGHSH and LQKENI. Summary of the overall study and its limitations: Further investigation, including longitudinal sampling and assessment of a control group, is stated by the authors to be required.

PBMCs were isolated from peripheral blood, and genomic DNA from unsorted PBMCs was used for TCR beta sequencing. This sequence originates from a man aged 35-49 years with rheumatoid arthritis. Sequenced input: PBMCs. The rearrangement joined TRBV18 to TRBJ1-5; too little of a D gene remains to name it. CDR3 reads: CASSPAIDQPQHF. The sequence in DNA is TGTGCCAGCTCACCAGCGATAGATCAGCCCCAGCATTTT.